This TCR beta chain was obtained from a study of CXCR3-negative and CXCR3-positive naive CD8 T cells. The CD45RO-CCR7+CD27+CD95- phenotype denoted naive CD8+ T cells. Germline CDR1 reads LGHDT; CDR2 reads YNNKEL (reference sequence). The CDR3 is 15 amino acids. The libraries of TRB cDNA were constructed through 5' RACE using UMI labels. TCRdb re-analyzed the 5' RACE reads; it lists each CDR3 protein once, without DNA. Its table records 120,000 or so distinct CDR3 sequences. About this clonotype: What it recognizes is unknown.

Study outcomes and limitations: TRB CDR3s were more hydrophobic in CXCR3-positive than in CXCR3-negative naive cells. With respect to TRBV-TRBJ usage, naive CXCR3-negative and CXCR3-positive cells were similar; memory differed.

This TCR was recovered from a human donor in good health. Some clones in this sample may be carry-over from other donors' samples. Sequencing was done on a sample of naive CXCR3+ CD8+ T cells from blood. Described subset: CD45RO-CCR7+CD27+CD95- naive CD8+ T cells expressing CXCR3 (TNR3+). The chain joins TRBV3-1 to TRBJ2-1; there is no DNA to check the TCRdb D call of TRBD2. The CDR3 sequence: CASSQGSSFYNEQFF.